Below are 10 T cell receptor beta chains sequenced from a single sample in a study of cytomegalovirus exposure and HLA in healthy donors (dated by TCRdb to the late 2010s). The method was the immunoSEQ multiplex PCR assay. The multiplex PCR relied on a mix of 60 forward primers for TCR Vbeta segments and 13 reverse primers for TCR Jbeta segments. TCRdb retrieved this table from immuneACCESS and kept in-frame rearrangements only. Not all clones are present; in checked studies, unresolved V genes account for under half, and no reason is known for the remainder. The sample table shows about 300,000 clones, and 86% are seen once. Around 3.7% of the sample is in the top ten clones. Sequencing was done on a sample of PBMCs. These receptor sequences come from a man aged 35 to 55 in good health and CMV-seropositive.

This rearrangement joins TRBV11-2 to TRBJ2-7; perhaps TRBD1 as D (6 bases). Trimming removed 3 bases from V and 7 bases from J, with 13 bases in between. CDR3 size: 13 residues. From germline, CDR1 is SGHAT and CDR2 FQNNGV. The CDR3 loop reads CASSLDSRIEQYF. The DNA for the CDR3 is TGTGCCAGCAGCTTGGACAGCCGTATAGAGCAGTACTTC.

The genes are TRBV18 and TRBJ2-7; D may be TRBD1 (5 bases). V was shortened by 0 bases and J by 4 bases, with 7 bases between the two germline ends. Germline-derived CDR1 and CDR2 are KGHSH and LQKENI. This CDR3 has 13 amino acids. CDR3 sequence reads: CASSPPTGYEQYF. As DNA, the CDR3 is TGTGCCAGCTCACCACCTACAGGATACGAGCAGTACTTC.

This chain connects TRBV28 to TRBJ2-2, with 9 bases fitting TRBD2. The CDR3 is 18 amino acids. Trimming at V came to 7 bases and at J to 2 bases, leaving 14 bases not matched to a gene. The germline gives CDR1 MDHEN, CDR2 SYDVKM. CDR3 in DNA: TGTGCCAGCACCGACGGGGGACTAGCTTTTCCCAACACCGGGGAGCTGTTTTTT. It yields the protein CASTDGGLAFPNTGELFF.

This clone was seen just once. V and J are TRBV19 and TRBJ1-2; possible D gene TRBD1, 6 bases. Germline loops: CDR1 LNHDA, CDR2 SQIVND (reference sequence). V was pared by 5 bases and J by 8 bases, with 21 bases between. The CDR3 is made up of 15 amino acids. As DNA, the CDR3 is TGTGCCAGTAGTGTAAACATACCGGGACATACAGGCTACACCTTC. This codes for CASSVNIPGHTGYTF.

The chain has TRBV5-4 and TRBJ2-7; D uncertain. This CDR3 spans 14 amino acids. In germline, CDR1 is SGHNT, CDR2 YYREEE (reference sequence). Deletions cut 0 bases from V and 2 bases from J, with 9 bases between. The CDR3: CASSLENSPYEQYF. Written as DNA, the CDR3 is TGTGCCAGCAGCTTGGAGAATAGCCCCTACGAGCAGTACTTC.

The chain uses TRBV7-9 and TRBJ2-7; TRBD2 agrees at 7 bases. After removal of 6 bases from V and 1 base from J, the junction contained 12 bases not matched to a gene. From germline, CDR1 is SEHNR and CDR2 FQNEAQ (reference sequence). The CDR3 length is 16 residues. The DNA of the CDR3 is TGTGCCAGCAGTCACAATCCGCGGGAGCGATCCTACGAGCAGTACTTC. It translates to CASSHNPRERSYEQYF.

This rearrangement joins TRBV6-1 to TRBJ2-3, with 8 positions matching TRBD1. The CDR3 has 16 residues. J was trimmed by 5 bases and V by 3 bases; bases with no gene match: 10. Germline V gene lookup returns CDR1 MNHNS and CDR2 SASEGT. CDR3 sequence: CASSDQTGATGDTQYF. Here the CDR3 DNA reads TGTGCCAGCAGTGACCAGACAGGGGCCACAGGAGATACGCAGTATTTT.

The chain uses TRBV5-1 and TRBJ2-3, with D possibly being TRBD2 (5 bases). The V end lost 4 bases, the J end lost 2 bases, and 17 bases lay between the germline ends. Per the germline V gene, CDR1 is SGHRS and CDR2 is YFSETQ. The CDR3 totals 16 residues. Here the CDR3 reads CASSPRRGSDTDTQYF. The CDR3 DNA reads as TGCGCCAGCAGCCCCCGCAGAGGGAGCGACACAGATACGCAGTATTTT.

V gene TRBV2 combines with J gene TRBJ2-7, with 7 bases fitting TRBD2. The germline V gene has CDR1 SNHLY and CDR2 FYNNEI. The trim removed 2 bases at V and 5 bases at J, leaving 3 bases unmatched. The CDR3 is made up of 13 amino acids. The CDR3 DNA reads TGTGCCAGCAGTGAACTAGCGGCCGACGAGCAGTACTTC. It codes for CASSELAADEQYF.

The chain uses TRBV30 and TRBJ1-5; D uncertain. V was clipped by 4 bases and J by 0 bases, with 7 bases between them. The CDR3 is 13 residues long. Germline CDR1 GTSNPN, CDR2 SVGIG (reference sequence). The CDR3 reads CAWTDNSNQPQHF. Written as DNA, the CDR3 is TGTGCCTGGACCGACAATAGCAATCAGCCCCAGCATTTT.